The rows below give T cell receptor beta chains drawn from one sample of a study of read filtering for tumor transcriptome and immune sequencing. Each CDR3 protein gets one entry after TCRdb re-called the reads with MiXCR. The sample lists more than 35,000 distinct CDR3 sequences; 12% were seen once. Sequences were obtained from a population of CD138-negative cells sorted from bone marrow. Receptors were obtained from a donor aged 40 or over with multiple myeloma. Each CDR3 is given with its conserved first and last residue. The D gene is left open where the match is weak. Clone size is stated in some rows and not others, as once, few, many or a class when expanded.

d_gene,abundance,j_gene,v_gene,CDR3nt,CDR3aa
.,few,TRBJ2-3,TRBV24-1,TGTGCCACCAGTGATGATGGGGCATCAGATACGCAGTATTTT,CATSDDGASDTQYF
TRBD2,many,TRBJ2-1,TRBV4-2,TGTGCCAGCAGCCAAGGAAGCGGGGGCTACAATGAGCAGTTCTTC,CASSQGSGGYNEQFF
.,few,TRBJ2-3,TRBV28,TGTGCCAGCAGTTTAGGAGATGCGCAGTATTTT,CASSLGDAQYF
TRBD2,many,TRBJ2-1,TRBV5-1,TGCGCCAGCAGCCTGGGGACTAGCGGGGGAATAAATGAGCAGTTCTTC,CASSLGTSGGINEQFF
.,.,TRBJ1-4,TRBV27,TGTGCCAGCAGTCCCACAGGGAAAGCAACTAATGAAAAACTGTTTTTT,CASSPTGKATNEKLFF
.,many,TRBJ2-7,TRBV28,TGTGCCAGCGGGGGGCCGGAGCAGTACTTC,CASGGPEQYF
TRBD1,.,TRBJ1-2,TRBV24-1,TGTGCCACCAGTGGTGAAGGACAGGGCTATGGCTACACCTTC,CATSGEGQGYGYTF
TRBD2,many,TRBJ2-1,TRBV4-1,TGCGCCAGCAGCCAAGCGGGGGGCAATGAGCAGTTCTTC,CASSQAGGNEQFF
TRBD2,many,TRBJ2-1,TRBV20-1,TGCAGTGCTTTTAGCGGGGGGGCCGGGGATGAGCAGTTCTTC,CSAFSGGAGDEQFF
TRBD1,many,TRBJ2-7,TRBV6-1,TGTGCCAGCAGCCGGGACAGGGGCACCTACGAGCAGTACTTC,CASSRDRGTYEQYF
TRBD2,many,TRBJ2-3,TRBV29-1,TGCAGCGTGGGAGACATAGCGGGGGGTGGAGATACGCAGTATTTT,CSVGDIAGGGDTQYF
TRBD2,.,TRBJ2-7,TRBV6-5,TGTGCCAGCAGTTCGGGGCGCCGAGCGGGGGCCGAAAAATCCTACGAGCAGTACTTC,CASSSGRRAGAEKSYEQYF
.,many,TRBJ2-6,TRBV12-3/TRBV12-4,TGTGCCAGCACCCCCTCGGACAGAGGACTTTCTGGGGCCAACGTCCTGACTTTC,CASTPSDRGLSGANVLTF
.,.,TRBJ2-3,TRBV6-1,TGTGCCAGCAGTGAGAACACAGATACGCAGTATTTT,CASSENTDTQYF
TRBD2,many,TRBJ2-3,TRBV20-1,TGCAGTGCTAGAGATCCTGGCGGGGGGGAGACAGATACGCAGTATTTT,CSARDPGGGETDTQYF